This is a list of T cell receptor beta chains from one sample in a study of shared clonotypes between healthy human individuals. Clones were sequenced by immunoSEQ multiplex PCR, and TCRdb holds only the in-frame ones, with some missing. The table records roughly 2.2 million clones, about 90% of them present only once. The sequencing input was naive CD4+ T cells from PBMCs. Receptor source: a man aged 18-30 years in good health. Some clones in this sample may be carry-over from other donors' samples. CDR3s include the opening cysteine and the closing phenylalanine or tryptophan. The D gene is left open where the match is weak. Size is stated for part of the rows, as once, few or many counts, or as a class when the clone is expanded.

D,size,J,V,DNA,CDR3
TRBD1,NA,TRBJ2-5,TRBV7-8,TGTGCCAGCATCCAGACAGGGGTTGAGGAGACCCAGTACTTC,CASIQTGVEETQYF
NA,NA,TRBJ2-3,TRBV7-2,TGTGCCAGCAGCTTCGACTGGGGGTACCAGGCAGATACGCAGTATTTT,CASSFDWGYQADTQYF
NA,NA,TRBJ1-1,TRBV7-9,TGTGCCCTCTCAGGAAGCAGGGGTTCGAACACTGAAGCTTTCTTT,CALSGSRGSNTEAFF
NA,NA,TRBJ2-7,TRBV28,TGTGCCAGCGGGGACCTCCGAGGCCTCGAGCAGTACTTC,CASGDLRGLEQYF
NA,NA,TRBJ1-3,TRBV5-1,TGCGCCAGCAGCTCAGACAGCGGAAACACCATATATTTT,CASSSDSGNTIYF
TRBD1,NA,TRBJ2-1,TRBV28,TGTGCCAGCAGTTTATGGGGGACAGGGGGTAAGCATGAGCAGTTCTTC,CASSLWGTGGKHEQFF
TRBD2,NA,TRBJ2-7,TRBV5-6,TGTGCCAGCAGCTTTCGAGGCAGCGGGAGGGGAAACGAGCAGTACTTC,CASSFRGSGRGNEQYF
TRBD2,NA,TRBJ2-2,TRBV11-2,TGTGCCAGCAGCTTAGGGCTAGCGGGGACCGGGGAGCTGTTTTTT,CASSLGLAGTGELFF
TRBD2,NA,TRBJ2-1,TRBV7-2,TGTGCCAGCAGCTCTAGCGGGGCCTACAATGAGCAGTTCTTC,CASSSSGAYNEQFF
NA,NA,TRBJ2-7,TRBV7-8,TGTGCCAGCAGCTTAGTGGTCGGTAGCGCAAGCTCCTACGAGCAGTACTTC,CASSLVVGSASSYEQYF
TRBD1,NA,TRBJ1-1,TRBV5-1,TGCGCCAGCGGCACCGACAGGGGGCGAGGAACTGAAGCTTTCTTT,CASGTDRGRGTEAFF
NA,NA,TRBJ1-2,TRBV9,TGTGCCAGCAGTAAGGGGGGCGAGGACGCTGTGGGTGGCTACACCTTC,CASSKGGEDAVGGYTF
NA,NA,TRBJ1-6,TRBV4-1,TGCGCCAGCAGCCAAGTCCAGGTAGGGGATTCACCCCTCCACTTT,CASSQVQVGDSPLHF
TRBD2,NA,TRBJ2-1,TRBV9,TGTGCCAGCAGCGTAGTACTAGCGGGAGACAATGAGCAGTTCTTC,CASSVVLAGDNEQFF
NA,NA,TRBJ1-4,TRBV5-1,TGCGCCAGCAGCTTGGCCGGGACTCCCTTTAATGAAAAACTGTTTTTT,CASSLAGTPFNEKLFF
NA,few,TRBJ1-3,TRBV19,TGTGCCAGTAGTATCCAGGGAGTCTCTGGAAACACCATATATTTT,CASSIQGVSGNTIYF
NA,once,TRBJ2-7,TRBV9,TGTGCCAGCAGCGCGACCCTAGGACTATTCCGCTACGAGCAGTACTTC,CASSATLGLFRYEQYF
TRBD2,NA,TRBJ2-7,TRBV5-4,TGTGCCAGCAGCTTCCCGGGGCTAGCGGGAGTCTACGAGCAGTACTTC,CASSFPGLAGVYEQYF
NA,NA,TRBJ2-5,TRBV6-5,TGTGCCAGCAAAGGGGGGCTCGGAGAGACCCAGTACTTC,CASKGGLGETQYF
TRBD1,once,TRBJ1-5,TRBV18,TGTGCCAGCTCACCGCCCGGGACAGGGAACAATCAGCCCCAGCATTTT,CASSPPGTGNNQPQHF
NA,NA,TRBJ2-3,TRBV4-1,TGCGCCAGCAGCCAAGTCGGCGGCACAGATACGCAGTATTTT,CASSQVGGTDTQYF
NA,NA,TRBJ2-7,TRBV7-8,TGTGCCAGCAGCTATCAAAGGGTGGGGGAGCAGTACTTC,CASSYQRVGEQYF
TRBD1,NA,TRBJ1-2,TRBV23-1,TGCGCCAGCAAGCGGGGACAGGGACCTAACTATGGCTACACCTTC,CASKRGQGPNYGYTF
NA,NA,TRBJ1-4,TRBV25-1,TGTGCCAGCCCTATACCGATAGTGAGTGCAACTAATGAAAAACTGTTTTTT,CASPIPIVSATNEKLFF
TRBD2,NA,TRBJ2-7,TRBV11-2,TGTGCCAGCAGCCCAGGGCCCGCTAGCGGGGTCTACGAGCAGTACTTC,CASSPGPASGVYEQYF
TRBD1,NA,TRBJ1-3,TRBV28,TGTGCCAGCAGCCGTGGACAGGATGGGGGAAACACCATATATTTT,CASSRGQDGGNTIYF